This T cell receptor beta chain appears in the sequencing data of a study of shared clonotypes between healthy human individuals. About the research overall: Donors had three CD4 naive, three CD4 memory, two CD8 naive and one CD8 memory plate apiece.

Positively selected for CCR7, the CD45RO-negative cells used as naive CD8 cells excluded terminally differentiated effector memory CD45RA+ cells. With respect to this clone: Antigen: not known.

This CDR3 spans 18 amino acids. Germline-derived CDR1 and CDR2 are SGHVS and FNYEAQ. V lost 7 bases, J lost 2 bases, and 15 bases stayed unmatched. Study-level points and caveats: Tissues were not sampled, only blood, and their repertoires likely differ.

Only in-frame clones appear in the TCRdb table, and some are missing; sequencing was by immunoSEQ multiplex PCR. The profile shows 2 million to 2.5 million clones, roughly 94% of them singletons. This TCR derives from a man aged 18 to 29 in good health. This rearrangement joins TRBV7-6 to TRBJ2-3; 10 bases are a match to TRBD2. The specimen sequenced was naive CD8+ T cells sorted from blood. DNA of the CDR3: TGTGCCAGCACCCCCGGGGCTAGCGGGGGCGAGGACACAGATACGCAGTATTTT. Its translation: CASTPGASGGEDTDTQYF.